The clone carrying this T cell receptor (beta chain) was seen repeatedly, ten times or more. Time point denoted: pre-sensitization, week 0. Treatment meaning: therapeutic diphenylcyclopropenone sensitization with weekly scalp DPC. Ahead of each patch test application, blood was drawn. A single record per CDR3 protein comes from TCRdb applying MiXCR to the RACE reads. The sample has approximately 370,000 distinct CDR3 sequences, approximately 5.8% seen once; the top ten hold around 8%. This sample was included in a study of human T cells and chemical hapten exposure. This receptor was obtained from a woman under 30 with alopecia areata. Some clones in this sample may be carry-over from other donors' samples. This sample comprised whole blood, obtained in connection with sensitization to the hapten diphenylcyclopropenone (DPC).

In nucleotides, the CDR3 is TGTGCCAGCAGCCCGAACTTCAGGGGGCTGAATCAGCCCCAGCATTTT. Protein product: CASSPNFRGLNQPQHF. The chain joins TRBV2 to TRBJ1-5; 8 bases agree with TRBD1. From germline, CDR1 is SNHLY and CDR2 FYNNEI. The ends lost 6 bases at V and 4 bases at J; junction bases unmatched: 11. The CDR3 extends over 16 amino acids.